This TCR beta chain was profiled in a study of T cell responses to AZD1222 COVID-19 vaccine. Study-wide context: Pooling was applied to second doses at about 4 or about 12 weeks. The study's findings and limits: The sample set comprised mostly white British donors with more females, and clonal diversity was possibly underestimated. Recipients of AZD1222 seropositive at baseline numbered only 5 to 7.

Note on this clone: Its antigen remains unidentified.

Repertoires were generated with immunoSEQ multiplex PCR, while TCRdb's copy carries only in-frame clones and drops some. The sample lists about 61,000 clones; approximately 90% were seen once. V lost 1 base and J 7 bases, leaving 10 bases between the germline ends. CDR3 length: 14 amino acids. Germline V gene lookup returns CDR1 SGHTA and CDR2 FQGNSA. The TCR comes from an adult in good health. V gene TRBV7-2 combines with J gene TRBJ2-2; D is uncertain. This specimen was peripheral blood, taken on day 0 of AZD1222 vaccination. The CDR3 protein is CASSLVAGDGELFF. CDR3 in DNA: TGTGCCAGCAGCTTAGTCGCCGGCGACGGGGAGCTGTTTTTT.